The 9 T cell receptor beta chains given below trace back to one sample, sequenced in a study of T cell responses to AZD1222 COVID-19 vaccine. The assay was immunoSEQ multiplex PCR, and TCRdb's table has in-frame clones only and misses some. Of about 150,000 clones in the sample, roughly 92% were seen once. Sequences were derived from peripheral blood, sampled 28 days after the second AZD1222 dose. The receptors come from an adult who received the AZD1222 COVID-19 vaccine.

V usage is TRBV7-6 and J usage is TRBJ2-5, with no clear D. The CDR3 has 14 residues. Trimming pared 5 bases from V and 0 bases from J, leaving 10 bases between. The germline V gene encodes CDR1 SGHVS and CDR2 FNYEAQ. The CDR3 DNA follows: TGTGCCAGCAGCCCCCATCAGAACCAAGAGACCCAGTACTTC. Translated: CASSPHQNQETQYF.

This clone was counted once. The chain uses TRBV12-3 or TRBV12-4 and TRBJ2-3, with a tentative D call TRBD2 (5 bases). V was shortened by 6 bases and J by 7 bases, with 14 bases between the two germline ends. CDR3 length: 13 amino acids. Here the CDR3 DNA reads TGTGCCAGCAGGGACTCGGCGACGAATACGCAGTATTTT. Translation: CASRDSATNTQYF.

The chain combines TRBV10-2 with TRBJ2-5; D is tentatively TRBD1 or TRBD2 (5 bases each). Germline CDR1 and CDR2: WSHSY and SAAADI. Trimming took off 4 bases at V and 5 bases at J, with 5 bases between the two ends. The CDR3 totals 11 residues. The CDR3 loop reads CASSGGETQYF. The CDR3 DNA reads TGCGCCAGCAGTGGGGGGGAGACCCAGTACTTC.

This clone was seen only once. The gene calls are TRBV5-1 and TRBJ2-7; no definite D call. V dropped 2 bases and J dropped 6 bases, with 15 bases sitting between them. Per germline, CDR1 SGHRS and CDR2 YFSETQ. The CDR3 has 14 amino acids. The CDR3 nucleotides are TGCGCCAGCAGCTTTGGTCCCCGCCTTTCCGAGCAGTACTTC. Translated: CASSFGPRLSEQYF.

Written as DNA, the CDR3 is TGTGCCAGCAGCTTAACAGCTAACCCCTCCTACAATGAGCAGTTCTTC. It is translated as CASSLTANPSYNEQFF. The chain uses TRBV7-2 and TRBJ2-1; no clear D. The V and J ends lost 2 bases and 0 bases respectively, with 11 bases between them. The CDR3 sequence is 16 residues long. Per the germline V gene, CDR1 is SGHTA and CDR2 is FQGNSA.

J is TRBJ1-6 and V is TRBV24-1; D perhaps matches TRBD1 (6 bases). Germline CDR1 KGHDR, CDR2 SFDVKD. The CDR3 is 15 amino acids. V lost 3 bases and J 7 bases, leaving 12 bases between the germline ends. The CDR3 is CATSDITGTNSPLHF. The CDR3 DNA sequence: TGTGCCACCAGTGATATCACAGGGACCAATTCACCCCTCCACTTT.

As DNA, the CDR3 is TGTGCCAGCAGTTACTTCTACACCGGGGAGCTGTTTTTT. This translates into CASSYFYTGELFF. The V and J genes are TRBV6-5 and TRBJ2-2, with no clear D. Trimming pared 1 base from V and 3 bases from J, leaving 3 bases between. CDR1 is MNHEY and CDR2 is SVGAGI in the germline V gene. The CDR3 length is 13 residues.

This chain connects TRBV7-9 to TRBJ2-1; possible D gene TRBD2, 5 bases. The V gene's germline CDR1 is SEHNR and CDR2 FQNEAQ (reference sequence). This CDR3 is 14 amino acids long. Deletions cut 2 bases from V and 5 bases from J, with 10 bases between. CDR3 nucleotide sequence: TGTGCCAGCAGCTTAAACGGGGTGAACAATGAGCAGTTCTTC. Translated, it gives CASSLNGVNNEQFF.

Here the CDR3 reads CASSQVWAAGADSYNEQFF. The CDR3, as DNA: TGTGCCAGCAGCCAAGTGTGGGCAGCGGGGGCCGACTCCTACAATGAGCAGTTCTTC. This sequence joins TRBV14 and TRBJ2-1; 8 bases are a match to TRBD2. The CDR3 sequence is 19 residues long. V was pared by 1 base and J by 0 bases, with 11 bases of the junction left unmatched. Germline assignment: CDR1 SGHDN and CDR2 FVKESK.